This is a list of T cell receptor beta chains from one sample in a study of OX40 agonist ivuxolimab in advanced cancers. TCRdb's table, derived via immunoSEQ multiplex PCR, lists solely in-frame clones and lacks some. The table records roughly 87,000 clones, approximately 90% of them present only once. The sample consisted of CD4+ or CD8+ T cells sorted from blood, taken in a trial of the OX40 agonist ivuxolimab. The receptors come from an adult with an advanced solid tumor such as melanoma, head and neck, liver or kidney cancer. CDR3s leave out the opening cysteine and the closing phenylalanine or tryptophan. The size of a clone is reported for some rows only, either as once, few or many, or as a class for expanded clones.

clone size: NA; V gene: TRBV5-6; CDR3 protein: ASSLGLAGGIGELF
clone size: NA; V gene: TRBV5-1; CDR3 protein: ASSLVPLAGDTGELF
clone size: NA; V gene: TRBV30; CDR3 protein: AWSGLAGAGELF
clone size: NA; V gene: TRBV7-2; CDR3 protein: ASSLVRGETQY
clone size: NA; V gene: TRBV7-3; CDR3 protein: ASSSTGALNEKLF
clone size: NA; V gene: TRBV5-1; CDR3 protein: ASSIRLAGGENEQF
clone size: NA; V gene: TRBV5-8; CDR3 protein: ASSLAGTGGSLYEQY
clone size: NA; V gene: TRBV19; CDR3 protein: ASSINRLSDEQF
clone size: NA; V gene: TRBV27; CDR3 protein: ASSFLRGLSGANVLT
clone size: NA; V gene: TRBV7-3; CDR3 protein: ASSPTVSYEQY
clone size: NA; V gene: TRBV18; CDR3 protein: ASSPDGSGNTIY
clone size: NA; V gene: TRBV4-1; CDR3 protein: ASSQLLSVTGELF
clone size: NA; V gene: TRBV28; CDR3 protein: ASSPVGQGPHEQY
clone size: NA; V gene: TRBV11-3; CDR3 protein: ASSLGGISDTQY
clone size: few; V gene: TRBV9; CDR3 protein: ASSVGTGGNQPQH
clone size: NA; V gene: TRBV5-4; CDR3 protein: ASSWNTGELF
clone size: NA; V gene: TRBV19; CDR3 protein: ASSMSGFRIPQH
clone size: NA; V gene: TRBV28; CDR3 protein: ASRVVFTYEQY
clone size: NA; V gene: TRBV7-2; CDR3 protein: ASAPQGTLVYEQY
clone size: NA; V gene: TRBV5-1; CDR3 protein: ASSLGLAGLQETQY
clone size: once; V gene: TRBV2; CDR3 protein: ASSDLARNQPQH
clone size: NA; V gene: TRBV28; CDR3 protein: ASSLRGGTGELF
clone size: once; V gene: TRBV28; CDR3 protein: ASSSVWQETQY
clone size: NA; V gene: TRBV18; CDR3 protein: ASSPGAGNYEQY
clone size: NA; V gene: TRBV29-1; CDR3 protein: SVGQGANTEAF
clone size: NA; V gene: TRBV7-9; CDR3 protein: ASSLPPRLGNTIY
clone size: NA; V gene: TRBV4-1; CDR3 protein: ASGTSGATYQETQY
clone size: NA; V gene: TRBV5-8; CDR3 protein: ASKFTGGSSYNEQF
clone size: NA; V gene: TRBV7-9; CDR3 protein: ASSLPQGRGSNEQF
clone size: NA; V gene: TRBV4-3; CDR3 protein: ASSQEYHITYEQY
clone size: NA; V gene: TRBV5-1; CDR3 protein: ASSLAGGLYNEQF
clone size: NA; V gene: TRBV5-1; CDR3 protein: ASTSGGGTDTQY
clone size: NA; V gene: TRBV5-8; CDR3 protein: ASTWDGAKNIQY
clone size: NA; V gene: TRBV7-2; CDR3 protein: ASRQGSAHEQY
clone size: NA; V gene: TRBV4-2; CDR3 protein: ASSQVRGGGRTEAF
clone size: NA; V gene: TRBV11-3; CDR3 protein: ASSSQGGLNNEQF
clone size: NA; V gene: TRBV19; CDR3 protein: ASKVTGLNQPQH
clone size: NA; V gene: TRBV14; CDR3 protein: ASSQGSWGGYNEQF
clone size: NA; V gene: TRBV9; CDR3 protein: ASSVAPGAGSYGYT
clone size: NA; V gene: TRBV18; CDR3 protein: ASSPGQGDQPQH
clone size: NA; V gene: TRBV19; CDR3 protein: ASSIDAGMAGEQY
clone size: NA; V gene: TRBV30; CDR3 protein: AWTVANYGYT
clone size: NA; V gene: TRBV7-2; CDR3 protein: ASSLVLSQETQY
clone size: NA; V gene: TRBV4-3; CDR3 protein: ASSQMVGGSYEQY
clone size: few; V gene: TRBV11-2; CDR3 protein: ASSLQGQGLETQY
clone size: NA; V gene: TRBV5-1; CDR3 protein: ASSLIAGWDEQF
clone size: once; V gene: TRBV29-1; CDR3 protein: SVGQIQETQY
clone size: NA; V gene: TRBV5-4; CDR3 protein: ASSLLSGRVDTQY
clone size: once; V gene: TRBV21-1; CDR3 protein: ASSKETGNSNQPQH
clone size: once; V gene: TRBV6-6; CDR3 protein: ASSQETGRYSEAF
clone size: NA; V gene: TRBV9; CDR3 protein: ASSVYGGTGELF
clone size: NA; V gene: TRBV29-1; CDR3 protein: SVGSASNTEAF
clone size: NA; V gene: TRBV10-3; CDR3 protein: AISESAPLDTEAF
clone size: NA; V gene: TRBV11-3; CDR3 protein: ASSLTAGGYEQY